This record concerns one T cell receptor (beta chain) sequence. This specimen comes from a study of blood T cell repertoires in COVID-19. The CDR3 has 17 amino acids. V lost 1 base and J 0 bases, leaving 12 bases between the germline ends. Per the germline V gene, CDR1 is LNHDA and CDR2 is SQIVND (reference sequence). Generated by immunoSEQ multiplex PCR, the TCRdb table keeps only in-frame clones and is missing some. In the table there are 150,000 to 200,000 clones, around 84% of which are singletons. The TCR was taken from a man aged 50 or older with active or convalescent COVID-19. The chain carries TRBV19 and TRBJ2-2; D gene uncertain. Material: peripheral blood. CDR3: CASSIVAVPANTGELFF. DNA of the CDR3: TGTGCCAGTAGTATAGTCGCAGTACCTGCGAACACCGGGGAGCTGTTTTTT. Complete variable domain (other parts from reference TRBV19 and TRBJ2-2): DGGITQSPKYLFRKEGQNVTLSCEQNLNHDAMYWYRQDPGQGLRLIYYSQIVNDFQKGDIAEGYSVSREKKESFPLTVTSAQKNPTAFYLCASSIVAVPANTGELFFGEGSRLTVL.